This T cell receptor (beta chain) was captured by sequencing in a study of CD8+CD57+ T cells in acquired aplastic anemia. The wider study: Sorted CD4+ and CD8+ cells gave a mean 3.2 ug DNA, range about 0.19 to 27.4 ug.

Points from the study as a whole: Patients and controls were not found to differ significantly in CD8+ Simpson's diversity. There were 25 to 30 CD8+ CDR3 sequences that occurred in both patients and controls.

CDR3 and TCR beta VDJ profiling relied on a genomic DNA template. One entry per CDR3 protein results from TCRdb running MiXCR on the reads. The sample shows 150,000 to 200,000 distinct CDR3 sequences, over 60% of them seen only once. Germline trimming cut 6 bases from V and 0 bases from J; bases unmatched to any gene: 7. CDR3 length: 16 amino acids. Germline CDR1 is SGDLS and CDR2 is YYNGEE. Turning to this clonotype: The antigen remains undetermined.

This receptor was obtained from a human donor with severe aplastic anemia or a healthy control (not recorded which). The rearrangement uses TRBV9 and TRBJ2-2; TRBD2 agrees at 8 bases. Sequences were obtained from sorted CD4+, CD8+, or CD8+CD57+ T cells (not recorded which) from PBMCs. As DNA, the CDR3 is TGTGCCAGCACCCTTAGCGGGGTTCCGAACACCGGGGAGCTGTTTTTT. Translation gives CASTLSGVPNTGELFF.